This TCR beta chain was profiled in a study of blood T cell repertoires in COVID-19. At the level of the study: The analysed material was cDNA or gDNA that came from T cells, B-cell-depleted T cells, or PBMCs.

Profiled with immunoSEQ multiplex PCR; TCRdb holds only in-frame clones, not every one. Among over 65,000 clones, roughly 88% were seen once, and the ten largest hold about 8.3%. The CDR3 extends over 13 amino acids. V dropped 4 bases and J dropped 4 bases, with 8 bases sitting between them. Germline CDR1 is SGHTA and CDR2 is FQGNSA. This clone is categorized as medium-sized. The sequencing input was peripheral blood. The gene calls are TRBV7-2 and TRBJ1-3, with D possibly TRBD1 on 6 matching bases. The TCR sequence derives from a young man with acute or convalescent COVID-19. The CDR3 coding sequence is TGTGCCAGCAGCTCAGGGGACGGAAACACCATATATTTT. Protein sequence: CASSSGDGNTIYF.